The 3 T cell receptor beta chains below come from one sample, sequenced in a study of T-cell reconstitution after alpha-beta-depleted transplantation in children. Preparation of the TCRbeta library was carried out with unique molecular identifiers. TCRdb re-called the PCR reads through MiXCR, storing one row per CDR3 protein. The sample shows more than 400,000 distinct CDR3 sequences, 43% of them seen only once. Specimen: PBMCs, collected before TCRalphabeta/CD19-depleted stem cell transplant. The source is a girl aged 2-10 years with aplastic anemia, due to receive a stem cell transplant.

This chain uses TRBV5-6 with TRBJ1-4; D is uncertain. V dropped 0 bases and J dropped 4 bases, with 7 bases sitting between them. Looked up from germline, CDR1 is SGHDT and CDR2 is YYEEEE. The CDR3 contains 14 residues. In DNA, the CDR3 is TGTGCCAGCAGCTTGGGAAGGTATAATGAAAAACTGTTTTTT. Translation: CASSLGRYNEKLFF.

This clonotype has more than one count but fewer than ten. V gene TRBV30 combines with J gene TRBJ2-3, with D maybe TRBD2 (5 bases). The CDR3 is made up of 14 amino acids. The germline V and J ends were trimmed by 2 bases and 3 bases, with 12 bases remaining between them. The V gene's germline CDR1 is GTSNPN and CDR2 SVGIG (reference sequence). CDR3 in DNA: TGTGCCTGGAGTAGCGGATATACTACAGATACGCAGTATTTT. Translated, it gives CAWSSGYTTDTQYF. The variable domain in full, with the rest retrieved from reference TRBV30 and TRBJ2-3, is SQTIHQWPATLVQPVGSPLSLECTVEGTSNPNLYWYRQAAGRGLQLLFYSVGIGQISSEVPQNLSASRPQDRQFILSSKKLLLSDSGFYLCAWSSGYTTDTQYFGPGTRLTVL.

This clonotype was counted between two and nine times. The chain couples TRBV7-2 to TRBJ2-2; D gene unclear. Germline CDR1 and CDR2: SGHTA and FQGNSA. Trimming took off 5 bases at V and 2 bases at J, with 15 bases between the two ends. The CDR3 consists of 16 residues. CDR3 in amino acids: CASSLTGTYNTGELFF. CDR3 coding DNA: TGTGCCAGCAGCCTGACCGGAACCTACAACACCGGGGAGCTGTTTTTT.